The sequence of this T cell receptor beta chain was determined in a study of STAT5B mutations in CD4+ large granular lymphocyte leukemia. General observations from the study: 8/27 top patient clones versus 2/35 control clones were TRBV06-family.

Clones were read by immunoSEQ multiplex PCR, and TCRdb kept only the in-frame ones, dropping some. This repertoire shows roughly 32,000 clones, about 89% found once; its top ten account for 0.41%. The V end lost 1 base, the J end lost 9 bases, and 16 bases lay between the germline ends. The germline V gene encodes CDR1 LNHDA and CDR2 SQIVND (reference sequence). The CDR3 contains 15 residues. Comments on this clone: Its antigen is not known.

This sequence was found in a human donor in good health. The sequencing sample was made of CD4+ T cells from blood buffy coats. The J gene is TRBJ1-5, the V gene TRBV19; possible D gene TRBD1, 6 bases. CDR3 protein: CASSIVVQGNGPQHF. The CDR3, as DNA: TGTGCCAGTAGTATAGTGGTACAGGGAAATGGGCCCCAGCATTTT.